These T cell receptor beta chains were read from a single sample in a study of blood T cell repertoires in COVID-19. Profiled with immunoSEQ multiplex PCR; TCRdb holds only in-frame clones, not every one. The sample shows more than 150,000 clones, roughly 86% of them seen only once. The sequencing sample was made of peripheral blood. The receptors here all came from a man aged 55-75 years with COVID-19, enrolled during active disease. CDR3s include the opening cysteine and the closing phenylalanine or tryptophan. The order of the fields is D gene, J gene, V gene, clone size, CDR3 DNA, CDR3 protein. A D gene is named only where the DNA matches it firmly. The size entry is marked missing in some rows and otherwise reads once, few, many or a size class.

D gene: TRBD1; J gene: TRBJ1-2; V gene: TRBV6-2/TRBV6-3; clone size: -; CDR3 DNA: TGTGCCAGCAGTCCCCCGGGACAGCACTATGGCTACACCTTC; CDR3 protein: CASSPPGQHYGYTF
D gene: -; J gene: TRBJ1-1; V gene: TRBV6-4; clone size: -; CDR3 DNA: TGTGCCAGCAGTGCTACGACAGGTACTGAAGCTTTCTTT; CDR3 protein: CASSATTGTEAFF
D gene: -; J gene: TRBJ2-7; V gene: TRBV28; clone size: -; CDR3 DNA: TGTGCCAGCAGTTCTCCAGGGTTTAGGTACGAGCAGTACTTC; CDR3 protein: CASSSPGFRYEQYF
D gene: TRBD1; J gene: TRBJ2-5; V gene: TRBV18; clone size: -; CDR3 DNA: TGTGCCAGCTCGCAACAGGGGTACGAGACCCAGTACTTC; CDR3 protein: CASSQQGYETQYF
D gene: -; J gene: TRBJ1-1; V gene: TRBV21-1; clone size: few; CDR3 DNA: TGTGCCAGCAGCAAAGATCTATCGCCAGGAAGAAGCACTGAAGCTTTCTTT; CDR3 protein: CASSKDLSPGRSTEAFF
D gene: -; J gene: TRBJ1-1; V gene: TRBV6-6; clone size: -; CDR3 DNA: TGTGCCAGCAGCAAGGGAGGAGTGAACACTGAAGCTTTCTTT; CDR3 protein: CASSKGGVNTEAFF
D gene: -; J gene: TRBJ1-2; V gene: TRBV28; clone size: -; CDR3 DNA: TGTGCCAGCAGTTTAGTGGGGCGCAGGTATGGCTACACCTTC; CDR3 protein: CASSLVGRRYGYTF
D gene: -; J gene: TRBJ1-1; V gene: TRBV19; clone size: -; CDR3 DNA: TGTGCCAGTAATCAGGGCAGGGGGAACACTGAAGCTTTCTTT; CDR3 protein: CASNQGRGNTEAFF
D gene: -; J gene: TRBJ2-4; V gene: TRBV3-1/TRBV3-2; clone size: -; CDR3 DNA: TGTGCCAGCAGCCTAAATCAGGGAAACATTCAGTACTTC; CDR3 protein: CASSLNQGNIQYF
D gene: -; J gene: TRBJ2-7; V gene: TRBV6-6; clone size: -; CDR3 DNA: TGTGCCAGCAGTTACTCTGGAGGGAGAGGGTCCTACGAGCAGTACTTC; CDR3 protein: CASSYSGGRGSYEQYF
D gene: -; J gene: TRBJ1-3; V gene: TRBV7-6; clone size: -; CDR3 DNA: TGTGCCAGCAGCTTAGGGACAGACTCTGGAAACACCATATATTTT; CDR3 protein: CASSLGTDSGNTIYF
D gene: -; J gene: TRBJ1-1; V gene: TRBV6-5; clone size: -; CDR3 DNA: TGTGCCAGCAGTTACTCCAGGGGCGGTATGAACACTGAAGCTTTCTTT; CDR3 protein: CASSYSRGGMNTEAFF
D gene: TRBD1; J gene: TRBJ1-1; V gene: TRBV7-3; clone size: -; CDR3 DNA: TGTGCCAGCAGCTTGAGGGACAGGTGCCGGTTATTAGCTTTCTTT; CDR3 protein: CASSLRDRCRLLAFF
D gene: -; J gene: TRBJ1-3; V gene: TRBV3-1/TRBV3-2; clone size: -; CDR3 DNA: TGTGCCAGCAGCCCACCAGGCGCCTCTGGAAACACCATATATTTT; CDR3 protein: CASSPPGASGNTIYF
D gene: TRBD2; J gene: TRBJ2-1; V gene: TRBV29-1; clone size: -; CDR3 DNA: TGCAGCGTTGATGTGCTAGCGGGGAATGAGCAGTTCTTC; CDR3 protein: CSVDVLAGNEQFF
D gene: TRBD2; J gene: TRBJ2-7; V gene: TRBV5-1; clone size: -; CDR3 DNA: TGCGCCAGCAGTAAGCGGGAGAGTCTGTTCGAGCAGTACTTC; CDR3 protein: CASSKRESLFEQYF
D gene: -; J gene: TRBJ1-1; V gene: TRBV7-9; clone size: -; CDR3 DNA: TGTGCCAGCAGCTTAGTTCGGACAAGGAACACTGAAGCTTTCTTT; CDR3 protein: CASSLVRTRNTEAFF
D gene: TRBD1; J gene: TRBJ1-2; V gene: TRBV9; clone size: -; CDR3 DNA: TGTGCCAGCAGCGAACCGGGACAGGGGGCCTACTATGGCTACACCTTC; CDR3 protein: CASSEPGQGAYYGYTF
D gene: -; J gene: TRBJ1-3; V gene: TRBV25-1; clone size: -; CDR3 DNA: TGTGCCAGCAGTGAAACGGGGAATTTAAACACCATATATTTT; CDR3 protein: CASSETGNLNTIYF
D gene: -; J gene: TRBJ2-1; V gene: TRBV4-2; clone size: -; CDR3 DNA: TGTGCCAGCAGGGTAGAGGGCAACAATGAGCAGTTCTTC; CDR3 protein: CASRVEGNNEQFF
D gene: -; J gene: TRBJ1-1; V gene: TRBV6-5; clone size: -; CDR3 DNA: TGTGCCAGCAGCTGGGGGGGGTTTAGGGCTGAAGCTTTCTTT; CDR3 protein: CASSWGGFRAEAFF
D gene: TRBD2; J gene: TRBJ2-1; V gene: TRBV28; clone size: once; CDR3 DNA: TGTGCCAGCAGTTTAACTAGCGGGGGGGCATTAACGTTTGAGCAGTTCTTC; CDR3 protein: CASSLTSGGALTFEQFF
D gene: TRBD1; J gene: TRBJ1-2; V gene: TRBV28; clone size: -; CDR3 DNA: TGTGCCAGCAGTTCTCAACCGACAGGGGCTTACTATGGCTACACCTTC; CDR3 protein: CASSSQPTGAYYGYTF
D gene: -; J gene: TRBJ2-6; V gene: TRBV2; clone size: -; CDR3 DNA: TGTGCCAGGAGTAACGCACCGAACAGGGCCCCCTCTGGGGCCAACGTCCTGACTTTC; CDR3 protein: CARSNAPNRAPSGANVLTF
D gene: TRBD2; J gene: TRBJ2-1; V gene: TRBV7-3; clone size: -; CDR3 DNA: TGTGCCAGCAGCTTGACTAGCGGGGGGTTTCATGAGCAGTTCTTC; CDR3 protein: CASSLTSGGFHEQFF
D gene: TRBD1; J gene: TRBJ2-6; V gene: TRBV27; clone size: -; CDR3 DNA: TGTGCCAGCAGTTTATCGGGGTCAGGCAGGGGGCTGTTATTCTTCTTTGGGGCCAACGTCCTGACTTTC; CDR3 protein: CASSLSGSGRGLLFFFGANVLTF
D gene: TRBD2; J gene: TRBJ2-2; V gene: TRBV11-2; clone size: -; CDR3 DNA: TGTGCCAGCAGCTTCCCCATTACTAGCGGGAGAGGAACCGGGGAGCTGTTTTTT; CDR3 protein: CASSFPITSGRGTGELFF
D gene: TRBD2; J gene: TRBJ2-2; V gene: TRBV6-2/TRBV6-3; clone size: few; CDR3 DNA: TGTGCCAGCAGTGGACGGGGCGGAGCTAGCGGCTACACCGGGGAGCTGTTTTTT; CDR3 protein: CASSGRGGASGYTGELFF
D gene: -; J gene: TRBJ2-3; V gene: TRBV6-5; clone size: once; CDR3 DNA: TGTGCCACCTTGCGATTAGATACGCAGTATTTT; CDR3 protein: CATLRLDTQYF
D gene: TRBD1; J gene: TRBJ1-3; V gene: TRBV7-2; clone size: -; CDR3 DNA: TGTGCCAGCAGCTTGGGGACAGGACGTTTCTCTGGAAACACCATATATTTT; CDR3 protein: CASSLGTGRFSGNTIYF
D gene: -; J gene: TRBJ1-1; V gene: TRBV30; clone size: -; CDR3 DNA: TGTGCCCGGAGTGTCGGTGTGGACACTGAAGCTTTCTTT; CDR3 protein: CARSVGVDTEAFF
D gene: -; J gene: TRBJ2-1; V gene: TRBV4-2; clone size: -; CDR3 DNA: TGTGCCAGCAGCCCCATGGGTCTAGCCGGCGACGAGCAGTTCTTC; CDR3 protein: CASSPMGLAGDEQFF
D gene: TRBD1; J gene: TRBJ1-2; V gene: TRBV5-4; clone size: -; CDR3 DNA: TGTGCCAGCAGACCGGACAGGAGCTATGGCTACACCTTC; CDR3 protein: CASRPDRSYGYTF
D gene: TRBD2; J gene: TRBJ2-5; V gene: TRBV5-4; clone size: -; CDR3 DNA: TGTGCCAGCAGCTTGGCTCAGCGGGGGGCCAAAGAGACCCAGTACTTC; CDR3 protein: CASSLAQRGAKETQYF
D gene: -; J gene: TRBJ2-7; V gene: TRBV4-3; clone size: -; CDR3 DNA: TGCGCCAGCAGCCCCGGATGGGTTTCGGGGGACGAGCAGTACTTC; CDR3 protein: CASSPGWVSGDEQYF
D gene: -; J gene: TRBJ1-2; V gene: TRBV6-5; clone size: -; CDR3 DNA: TGTGCCAGCAGTCCCACAGGGTTGGATGGCTACACCTTC; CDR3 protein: CASSPTGLDGYTF
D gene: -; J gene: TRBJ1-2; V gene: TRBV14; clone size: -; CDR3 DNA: TGTGCCAGCAGCCAAAGTAGGGGGGGCCTTGGAATCGCCTTC; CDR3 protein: CASSQSRGGLGIAF
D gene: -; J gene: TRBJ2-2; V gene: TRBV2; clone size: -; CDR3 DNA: TGTGCCAGCGCTCCAGTGAACACCGGGGAGCTGTTTTTT; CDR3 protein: CASAPVNTGELFF
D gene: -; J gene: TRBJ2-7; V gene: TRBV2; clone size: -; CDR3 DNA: TGTGCCAGCAGACCGGACTTGTCCTACGAGCAGTACTTC; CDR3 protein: CASRPDLSYEQYF
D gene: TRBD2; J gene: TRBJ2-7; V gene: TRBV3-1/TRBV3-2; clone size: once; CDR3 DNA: TGTGCCAGCAGCCAAGCCGGGACTAGCGGGTACGAGCAGTACTTC; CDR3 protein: CASSQAGTSGYEQYF
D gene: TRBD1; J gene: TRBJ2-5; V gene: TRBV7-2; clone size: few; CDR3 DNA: TGTGCCAGCAGCCTAACGGGACAGCACCAAGAGACCCAGTACTTC; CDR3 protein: CASSLTGQHQETQYF
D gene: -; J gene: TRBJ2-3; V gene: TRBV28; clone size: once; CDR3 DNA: TGTGCCAGCAGTGTTCTAGAGACTAACACAGATACGCAGTATTTT; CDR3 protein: CASSVLETNTDTQYF
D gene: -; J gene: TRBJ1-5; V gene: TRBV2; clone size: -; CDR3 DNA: TGTGCCAGCATTTCAGGGGAGAATCAGCCCCAGCATTTT; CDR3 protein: CASISGENQPQHF
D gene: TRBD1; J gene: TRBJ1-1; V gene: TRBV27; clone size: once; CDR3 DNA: TGTGCCAGCAGTTTACAGGGGGCTCGCACTGAAGCTTTCTTT; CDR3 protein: CASSLQGARTEAFF
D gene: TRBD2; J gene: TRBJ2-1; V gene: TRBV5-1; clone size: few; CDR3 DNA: TGCGCCAGCAGACGGACTAGCGGGACGAGTTTCAGGGGGAATGAGCAGTTCTTC; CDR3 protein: CASRRTSGTSFRGNEQFF